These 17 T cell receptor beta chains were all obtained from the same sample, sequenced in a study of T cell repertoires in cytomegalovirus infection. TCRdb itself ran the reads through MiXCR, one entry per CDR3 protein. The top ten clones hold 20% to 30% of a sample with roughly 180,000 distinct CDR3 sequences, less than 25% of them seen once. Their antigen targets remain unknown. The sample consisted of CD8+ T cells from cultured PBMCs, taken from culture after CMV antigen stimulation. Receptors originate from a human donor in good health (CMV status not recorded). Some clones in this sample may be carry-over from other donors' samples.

CDR3: CASSLVSETQYF. The DNA for the CDR3 is TGTGCCAGCAGCTTAGTATCGGAGACCCAGTACTTC. The rearrangement links TRBV7-9 to TRBJ2-5; no firm D call. The CDR3 extends over 12 amino acids. Trimming took 1 base from V and 5 from J, leaving 5 bases between them. Germline values: CDR1 SEHNR, CDR2 FQNEAQ (reference sequence).

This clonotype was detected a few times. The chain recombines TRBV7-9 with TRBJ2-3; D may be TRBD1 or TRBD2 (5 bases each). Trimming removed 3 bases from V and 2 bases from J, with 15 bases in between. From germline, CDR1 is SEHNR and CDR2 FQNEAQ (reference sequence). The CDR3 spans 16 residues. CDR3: CASSFSGTVLTDTQYF. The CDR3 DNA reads TGTGCCAGCAGCTTCTCCGGGACGGTACTCACAGATACGCAGTATTTT. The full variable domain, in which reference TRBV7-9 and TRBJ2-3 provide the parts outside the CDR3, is DTGVSQNPRHKITKRGQNVTFRCDPISEHNRLYWYRQTLGQGPEFLTYFQNEAQLEKSRLLSDRFSAERPKGSFSTLEIQRTEQGDSAMYLCASSFSGTVLTDTQYFGPGTRLTVL.

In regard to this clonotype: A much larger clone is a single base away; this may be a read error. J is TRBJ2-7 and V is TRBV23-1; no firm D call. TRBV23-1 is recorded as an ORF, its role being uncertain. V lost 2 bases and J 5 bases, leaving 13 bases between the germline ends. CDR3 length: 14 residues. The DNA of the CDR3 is TGCGCCAGCAGTCAAGGAGCGCCCATTCACGAGCAGTACTTC. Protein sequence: CASSQGAPIHEQYF.

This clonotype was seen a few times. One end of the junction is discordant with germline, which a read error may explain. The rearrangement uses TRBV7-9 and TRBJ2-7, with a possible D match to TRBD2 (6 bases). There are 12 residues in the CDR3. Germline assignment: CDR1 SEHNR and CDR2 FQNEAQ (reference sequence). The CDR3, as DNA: TGTGCCAGCAGCTTAGCGGGCGGGGATCCCTGCTTC. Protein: CASSLAGGDPCF.

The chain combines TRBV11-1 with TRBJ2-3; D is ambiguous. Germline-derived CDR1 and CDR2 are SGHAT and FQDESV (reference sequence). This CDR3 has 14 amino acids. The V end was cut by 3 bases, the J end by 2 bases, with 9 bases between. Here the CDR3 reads CASSLGRYTDTQYF. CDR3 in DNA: TGTGCCAGCAGCTTGGGCAGGTACACAGATACGCAGTATTTT.

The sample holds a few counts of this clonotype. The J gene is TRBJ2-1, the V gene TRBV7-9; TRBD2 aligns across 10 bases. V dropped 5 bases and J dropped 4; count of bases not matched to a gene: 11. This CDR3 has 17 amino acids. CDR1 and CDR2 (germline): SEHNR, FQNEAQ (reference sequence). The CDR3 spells CASSHPGASGGYNEQFF. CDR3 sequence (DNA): TGTGCCAGCAGCCACCCCGGGGCTAGCGGGGGATACAATGAGCAGTTCTTC. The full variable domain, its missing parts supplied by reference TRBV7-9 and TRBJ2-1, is DTGVSQNPRHKITKRGQNVTFRCDPISEHNRLYWYRQTLGQGPEFLTYFQNEAQLEKSRLLSDRFSAERPKGSFSTLEIQRTEQGDSAMYLCASSHPGASGGYNEQFFGPGTRLTVL.

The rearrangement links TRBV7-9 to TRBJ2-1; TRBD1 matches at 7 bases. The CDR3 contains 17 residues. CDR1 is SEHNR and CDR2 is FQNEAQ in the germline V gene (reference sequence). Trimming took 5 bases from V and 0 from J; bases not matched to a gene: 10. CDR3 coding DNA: TGTGCCAGCAGCACTCCGGGACAGTCCAGCTCCTACAATGAGCAGTTCTTC. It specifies CASSTPGQSSSYNEQFF.

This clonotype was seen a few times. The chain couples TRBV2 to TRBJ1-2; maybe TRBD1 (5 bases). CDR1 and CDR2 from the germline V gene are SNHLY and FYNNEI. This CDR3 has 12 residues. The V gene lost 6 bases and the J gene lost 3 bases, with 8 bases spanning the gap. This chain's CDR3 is CASSSGYYGYTF. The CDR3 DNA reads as TGTGCCAGCAGCTCAGGGTACTATGGCTACACCTTC.

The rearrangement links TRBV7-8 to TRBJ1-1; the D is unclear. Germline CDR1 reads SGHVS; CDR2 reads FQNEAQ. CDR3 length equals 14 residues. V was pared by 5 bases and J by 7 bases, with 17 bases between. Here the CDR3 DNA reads TGTGCCAGCAGCCCACGGGCGCAGGTTATTGAAGCTTTCTTT. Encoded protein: CASSPRAQVIEAFF.

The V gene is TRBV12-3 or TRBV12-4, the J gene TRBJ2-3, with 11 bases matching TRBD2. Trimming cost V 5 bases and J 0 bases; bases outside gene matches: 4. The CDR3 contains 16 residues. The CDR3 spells CASSIRTSGSTDTQYF. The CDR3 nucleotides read TGTGCCAGCAGTATTCGGACTAGCGGGAGCACAGATACGCAGTATTTT.

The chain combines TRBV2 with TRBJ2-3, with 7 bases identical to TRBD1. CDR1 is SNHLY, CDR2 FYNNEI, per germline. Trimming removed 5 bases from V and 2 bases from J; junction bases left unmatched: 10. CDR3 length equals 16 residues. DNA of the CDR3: TGTGCCAGCAGTTCCGGGACAGCCAGTTTCACAGATACGCAGTATTTT. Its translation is CASSSGTASFTDTQYF.

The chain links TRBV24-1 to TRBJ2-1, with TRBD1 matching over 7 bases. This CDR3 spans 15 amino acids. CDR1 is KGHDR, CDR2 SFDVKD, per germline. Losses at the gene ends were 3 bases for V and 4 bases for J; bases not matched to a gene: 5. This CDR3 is CATSDQRQGYNEQFF. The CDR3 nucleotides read TGTGCCACCAGTGATCAGAGACAGGGATACAATGAGCAGTTCTTC.

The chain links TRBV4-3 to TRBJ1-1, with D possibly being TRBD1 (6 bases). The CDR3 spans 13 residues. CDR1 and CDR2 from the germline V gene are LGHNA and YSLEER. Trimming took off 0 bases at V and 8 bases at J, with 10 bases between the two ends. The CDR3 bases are TGCGCCAGCAGCCAAGACTCCGGACAGGAAGCTTTCTTT. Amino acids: CASSQDSGQEAFF.

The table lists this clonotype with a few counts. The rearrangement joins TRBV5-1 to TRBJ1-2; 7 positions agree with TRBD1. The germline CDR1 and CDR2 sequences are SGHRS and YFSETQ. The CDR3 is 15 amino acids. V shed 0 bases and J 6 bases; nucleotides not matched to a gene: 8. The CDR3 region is CASSLAFDRVDGYTF. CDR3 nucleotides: TGCGCCAGCAGCTTGGCCTTCGACAGGGTTGATGGCTACACCTTC.

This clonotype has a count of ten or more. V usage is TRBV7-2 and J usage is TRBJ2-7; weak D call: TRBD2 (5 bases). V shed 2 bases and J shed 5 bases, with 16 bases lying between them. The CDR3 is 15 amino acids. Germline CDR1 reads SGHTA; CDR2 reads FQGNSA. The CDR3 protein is CASSLRRQARDEQYF. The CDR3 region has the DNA TGTGCCAGCAGCTTAAGGCGGCAGGCGAGGGACGAGCAGTACTTC.

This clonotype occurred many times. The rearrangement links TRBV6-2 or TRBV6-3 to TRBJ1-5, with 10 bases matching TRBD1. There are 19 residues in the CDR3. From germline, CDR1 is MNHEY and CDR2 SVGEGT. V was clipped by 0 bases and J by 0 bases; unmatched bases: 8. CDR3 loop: CASSYSLGQGTDSNQPQHF. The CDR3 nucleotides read TGTGCCAGCAGTTACTCTCTGGGACAGGGGACCGATAGCAATCAGCCCCAGCATTTT.

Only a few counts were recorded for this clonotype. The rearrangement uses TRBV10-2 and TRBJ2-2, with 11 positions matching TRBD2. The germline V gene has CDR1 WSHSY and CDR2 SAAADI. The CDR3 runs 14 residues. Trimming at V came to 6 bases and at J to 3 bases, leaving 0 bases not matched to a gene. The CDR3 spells CASRLAGDTGELFF. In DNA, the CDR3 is TGCGCCAGCAGACTAGCGGGGGACACCGGGGAGCTGTTTTTT.